This entry lists 31 T cell receptor beta chains sequenced from one sample in a study of T-cell memory formation after mild COVID-19. TCRdb used MiXCR to reprocess the 5' RACE reads, holding one entry per CDR3 protein. The sample has 65,000 to 95,000 distinct CDR3 sequences, 10% to 15% seen once. The material sequenced was PBMCs or a T cell subset sorted from them (not recorded which). The receptors were gathered from a man aged 18 to 35 who had mild COVID-19 (a few samples of this study predate the infection). Cell type and time point are not known.

The genes are TRBV7-9 and TRBJ1-1, with D tentatively TRBD1 (5 bases). The CDR3 sequence is 14 residues long. Germline CDR1 reads SEHNR; CDR2 reads FQNEAQ (reference sequence). Trimming left V 5 bases short and J 5 bases short, with 15 bases between. For the CDR3, the DNA is TGTGCCAGCAGCGCCTCGGGGGGAAGGACTGAAGCTTTCTTT. Protein product: CASSASGGRTEAFF.

The chain employs TRBV5-5 and TRBJ1-1, with D unclear. The CDR3 spans 12 residues. V was clipped by 1 base and J by 5 bases, with 6 bases between them. Germline CDR1 and CDR2: SGHKS and YYEKEE (reference sequence). Here the CDR3 reads CASSLKVTEAFF. The CDR3 DNA follows: TGTGCCAGCAGCTTGAAGGTTACTGAAGCTTTCTTT.

This clonotype showed up many times. The chain couples TRBV4-1 to TRBJ2-5, with D possibly matching TRBD1 (6 bases). Per germline, CDR1 MGHRA and CDR2 YSYEKL. This CDR3 has 13 amino acids. Trimming pared 2 bases from V and 9 bases from J, leaving 13 bases between. The CDR3 sequence: CASSQHPSGAQYF. The CDR3 bases are TGCGCCAGCAGCCAACACCCATCAGGGGCCCAGTACTTC.

The chain is built from TRBV29-1 and TRBJ1-2, with a possible D match to TRBD1 (5 bases). V lost 4 bases to trimming and J lost 8 bases, with 20 bases between them. CDR1 is SQVTM and CDR2 is ANQGSEA in the germline V gene. This CDR3 comprises 14 residues. CDR3 sequence: CSVVAYGASSGYTF. The CDR3 DNA reads as TGCAGCGTTGTAGCGTACGGGGCAAGTTCGGGCTACACCTTC. Full variable domain (outside the CDR3, taken from reference TRBV29-1 and TRBJ1-2): SAVISQKPSRDICQRGTSLTIQCQVDSQVTMMFWYRQQPGQSLTLIATANQGSEATYESGFVIDKFPISRPNLTFSTLTVSNMSPEDSSIYLCSVVAYGASSGYTFGSGTRLTVV.

This clonotype occurred a few times. The genes are TRBV5-1 and TRBJ2-7; D may be TRBD1 (5 bases). Germline values: CDR1 SGHRS, CDR2 YFSETQ. The V end lost 6 bases, the J end lost 4 bases, and 17 bases lay between the germline ends. This CDR3 is 14 amino acids long. DNA for the CDR3: TGCGCCAGCAAGGACACCCTTAACGCTTACGAGCAGTACTTC. Protein product: CASKDTLNAYEQYF.

This clonotype appeared a few times. This chain links TRBV11-1 with TRBJ1-1, with 9 bases lining up with TRBD1. In germline, CDR1 is SGHAT, CDR2 FQDESV (reference sequence). This CDR3 comprises 15 residues. The V gene end was trimmed by 5 bases and the J gene end by 1 base; junction bases not matched to a gene: 5. CDR3 bases: TGTGCCAGCAGCCCCCGGGACAGGGCGAACACTGAAGCTTTCTTT. It yields the protein CASSPRDRANTEAFF.

This clonotype came up many times. This rearrangement joins TRBV4-3 to TRBJ2-1, with 7 bases that match TRBD2. Germline V gives CDR1 LGHNA, CDR2 YSLEER. V lost 3 bases to trimming and J lost 6 bases; unmatched junction nucleotides: 5. The CDR3 is 14 amino acids. The CDR3 nucleotides are TGCGCCAGCAGCCAGGCCCGGACTAGCAATGAGCAGTTCTTC. This translates into CASSQARTSNEQFF.

This clonotype occurred a few times. This chain connects TRBV27 to TRBJ2-1; TRBD1 matches at 7 bases. Germline V CDR1 and CDR2: MNHEY, SMNVEV (reference sequence). Trimming cost V 5 bases and J 2 bases; bases outside gene matches: 6. The CDR3 extends over 15 amino acids. As DNA, the CDR3 is TGTGCCAGCAGTCCCGACAGGGTAGCCTACAATGAGCAGTTCTTC. This gives the protein CASSPDRVAYNEQFF.

This clonotype has just a few counts. The chain couples TRBV6-5 to TRBJ1-2; D perhaps matches TRBD1 (5 bases). The CDR3 totals 15 residues. Germline V gene data show CDR1 as MNHEY and CDR2 as SVGAGI. V lost 7 bases and J lost 2, with 17 bases in between. Written as DNA, the CDR3 is TGTGCCAGCACCCCGGGGTGGGGCAGGAACTATGGCTACACCTTC. Translating it yields CASTPGWGRNYGYTF.

The chain uses TRBV7-7 and TRBJ2-7; no definite D call. Trimming removed 1 base from V and 0 bases from J, with 10 bases in between. This CDR3 has 15 amino acids. Germline V gene data show CDR1 as SSHAT and CDR2 as FNYEAQ (reference sequence). The CDR3, as DNA: TGTGCCAGCAGCTTAGTTCCGGTTAGCTCCTACGAGCAGTACTTC. Its protein product is CASSLVPVSSYEQYF.

V gene TRBV4-1 combines with J gene TRBJ1-1; 8 bases fit TRBD1. CDR1 MGHRA and CDR2 YSYEKL come from the germline V gene. Unmatched junction bases numbered 6, after V lost 3 bases and J lost 6 bases. There are 14 residues in the CDR3. Here the CDR3 reads CASSQRQGSAEAFF. The CDR3 DNA is TGCGCCAGCAGCCAGCGACAGGGGAGTGCTGAAGCTTTCTTT.

The chain combines TRBV6-5 with TRBJ1-2; D not resolved. Germline-derived CDR1 and CDR2 are MNHEY and SVGAGI. The CDR3 contains 14 residues. V shed 8 bases and J shed 2 bases, with 15 bases lying between them. CDR3 amino acids: CASGPGEPNYGYTF. CDR3 nucleotide sequence: TGTGCCAGCGGCCCCGGGGAGCCCAACTATGGCTACACCTTC.

This clonotype turned up a few times. This chain joins TRBV6-2 or TRBV6-3 and TRBJ2-7, with unresolved D. Trimming removed 7 bases from V and 2 bases from J, with 12 bases in between. The CDR3 has 13 amino acids. From germline, CDR1 is MNHEY and CDR2 SVGEGT. DNA for the CDR3: TGTGCCAGCACCCTGTCCCCCGCCTACGAGCAGTACGTC. The encoded protein is CASTLSPAYEQYV.

This clonotype was observed a handful of times. This chain links TRBV6-2 or TRBV6-3 with TRBJ2-3, with D hard to call. Germline CDR1 MNHEY, CDR2 SVGEGT. The V end lost 2 bases, the J end lost 2 bases, and 14 bases lay between the germline ends. CDR3 size: 16 residues. This CDR3 reads CASSYALGTSTDTQYF. DNA of the CDR3: TGTGCCAGCAGTTACGCCCTAGGAACTTCCACAGATACGCAGTATTTT.

The genes are TRBV29-1 and TRBJ2-3, with a weak D call TRBD2 (6 bases). The germline CDR1 and CDR2 sequences are SQVTM and ANQGSEA. Trimming took off 1 base at V and 2 bases at J, with 7 bases between the two ends. This CDR3 has 13 residues. CDR3 bases: TGCAGCGTTGAAGCGGGAGTCACAGATACGCAGTATTTT. It encodes CSVEAGVTDTQYF.

J is TRBJ2-3 and V is TRBV10-2; 8 bases fit TRBD1. V lost 7 bases and J lost 4; bases outside the gene matches: 10. This CDR3 has 15 amino acids. Looked up from germline, CDR1 is WSHSY and CDR2 is SAAADI. The CDR3 DNA reads as TGCGCCAGCACCTACTCAGGGGGCAAGGCAGATACGCAGTATTTT. Protein: CASTYSGGKADTQYF.

The rearrangement joins TRBV4-2 to TRBJ2-2; D is ambiguous. The CDR3 is 16 amino acids. Germline-derived CDR1 and CDR2 are LGHNA and YNFKEQ. Trimming removed 5 bases at V and 0 bases at J, with 13 bases between. The CDR3, as DNA: TGTGCCAGCAGCTCCCATTTTGGAACGAACACCGGGGAGCTGTTTTTT. This sequence encodes CASSSHFGTNTGELFF.

The chain has TRBV23-1 and TRBJ2-5; tentative D call: TRBD2 (5 bases). TRBV23-1 is an ORF; its function is uncertain. The CDR3 length is 10 residues. The ends were cut back, 6 bases at V and 9 bases at J, with 8 bases in the middle. Written as DNA, the CDR3 is TGCGCCAGCAGCGGGGTTGCCCAGTACTTC. As protein: CASSGVAQYF.

This clonotype turned up a few times. V is TRBV27 and J is TRBJ2-7, with D perhaps matching TRBD1 (6 bases). Germline CDR1 is MNHEY and CDR2 is SMNVEV (reference sequence). V lost 5 bases and J lost 3, with 17 bases in between. There are 15 residues in the CDR3. The CDR3 spells CASSVDPWGRYEQYF. CDR3 bases: TGTGCCAGCAGTGTCGACCCTTGGGGGCGCTACGAGCAGTACTTC.

This clonotype was recorded many times. This sequence joins TRBV27 and TRBJ2-1; 9 bases are a match to TRBD2. CDR3 length equals 17 residues. Germline V gene data show CDR1 as MNHEY and CDR2 as SMNVEV (reference sequence). V dropped 1 base and J dropped 6; count of bases not matched to a gene: 10. The CDR3 sequence: CASSLWAGGPISNEQFF. The CDR3 nucleotides are TGTGCCAGCAGTTTATGGGCGGGGGGGCCAATTTCCAATGAGCAGTTCTTC.

The table lists this clonotype with a few counts. V is TRBV7-9 and J is TRBJ2-2; TRBD1 agrees at 7 bases. Germline trimming cut 5 bases from V and 7 bases from J; bases unmatched to any gene: 7. CDR1 and CDR2 (germline): SEHNR, FQNEAQ (reference sequence). This CDR3 region has 14 residues. The DNA for the CDR3 is TGTGCCAGCAGCACCCGACAGGGCAGCGGGGAGCTGTTTTTT. Amino acid sequence: CASSTRQGSGELFF.

This clonotype was counted ten times or more. V is TRBV7-8 and J is TRBJ1-6; D not certain. Germline lookup yields CDR1 SGHVS and CDR2 FQNEAQ. The CDR3 consists of 18 residues. The V and J ends lost 5 bases and 0 bases respectively, with 17 bases between them. The CDR3 protein is CASSNPITESSYNSPLHF. In nucleotides, the CDR3 is TGTGCCAGCAGCAATCCCATTACCGAGAGCTCCTATAATTCACCCCTCCACTTT. The variable domain in full, with the rest retrieved from reference TRBV7-8 and TRBJ1-6, is GAGVSQSPRYKVAKRGQDVALRCDPISGHVSLFWYQQALGQGPEFLTYFQNEAQLDKSGLPSDRFFAERPEGSVSTLKIQRTQQEDSAVYLCASSNPITESSYNSPLHFGNGTRLTVT.

The gene calls are TRBV5-1 and TRBJ2-5; D assignment may be TRBD1 or TRBD2 (5 bases each). The germline V gene has CDR1 SGHRS and CDR2 YFSETQ. CDR3 length equals 20 residues. The V and J ends lost 2 bases and 6 bases respectively, with 32 bases between them. The CDR3 coding sequence is TGCGCCAGCAGCTTCCCGAGGGATGCGTTTCGGGGCCCGGATAAACAGACCCAGTACTTC. It encodes CASSFPRDAFRGPDKQTQYF.

The rearrangement links TRBV6-2 or TRBV6-3 to TRBJ2-5; 7 nucleotides line up with TRBD1. V trimming: 6 bases; J trimming: 4 bases; junction bases outside the gene matches: 14. Looked up from germline, CDR1 is MNHEY and CDR2 is SVGEGT. This CDR3 is built from 16 residues. CDR3 protein: CASREDPGQRRETQYF. The CDR3 bases are TGTGCCAGCAGAGAGGACCCGGGACAGAGGAGAGAGACCCAGTACTTC.

V and J are TRBV5-1 and TRBJ2-5, with D tentatively TRBD1 or TRBD2 (6 bases each). This CDR3 has 13 amino acids. The germline V gene encodes CDR1 SGHRS and CDR2 YFSETQ. The V end was cut by 2 bases, the J end by 5 bases, with 10 bases between. CDR3 sequence reads: CASSLRGVETQYF. In DNA, the CDR3 is TGCGCCAGCAGCTTAAGGGGGGTTGAGACCCAGTACTTC.

This chain joins TRBV7-9 and TRBJ1-2; 10 positions match TRBD1. The CDR3 extends over 15 amino acids. Germline loops: CDR1 SEHNR, CDR2 FQNEAQ (reference sequence). With 5 bases clipped from V and 4 bases from J, the junction kept 7 bases outside the gene matches. The CDR3: CASSPAGQGIYGYTF. The CDR3 region has the DNA TGTGCCAGCAGCCCCGCGGGACAGGGGATCTATGGCTACACCTTC.

This clonotype was detected only a few times. The junction does not match germline at one end; this may be a read error. This chain joins TRBV6-5 and TRBJ1-1; 7 bases line up with TRBD1. The CDR3 has 13 amino acids. Per germline, CDR1 MNHEY and CDR2 SVGAGI. DNA of the CDR3: TGTGCCAGCAGTTACTCGGGGACAGAGGGGGCTTACTTT. Protein: CASSYSGTEGAYF.

The V gene is TRBV5-1, the J gene TRBJ2-7; D is possibly TRBD1 or TRBD2 (5 bases each). Trimming left V 1 base short and J 3 bases short, with 8 bases between. CDR3 size: 13 residues. In germline, CDR1 is SGHRS, CDR2 YFSETQ. CDR3: CASSLWGNYEQYF. The CDR3 bases are TGCGCCAGCAGCTTGTGGGGGAACTACGAGCAGTACTTC. Based on the CDR3 plus reference TRBV5-1 and TRBJ2-7, the full variable domain is KAGVTQTPRYLIKTRGQQVTLSCSPISGHRSVSWYQQTPGQGLQFLFEYFSETQRNKGNFPGRFSGRQFSNSRSEMNVSTLELGDSALYLCASSLWGNYEQYFGPGTRLTVT.

The chain recombines TRBV29-1 with TRBJ2-7, with D perhaps assigned TRBD1 or TRBD2 (5 bases each). The CDR3 contains 13 residues. V shed 0 bases and J shed 2 bases, with 8 bases lying between them. Germline V gene data show CDR1 as SQVTM and CDR2 as ANQGSEA. In DNA, the CDR3 is TGCAGCGTTGAAGAGGGGACGCCCTACGAGCAGTACTTC. Protein sequence: CSVEEGTPYEQYF.

V is TRBV12-3 or TRBV12-4 and J is TRBJ2-2; 7 bases match TRBD2. The junction had 7 bases not matched to a gene; V was cut back by 5 bases and J by 4 bases. This CDR3 has 15 residues. CDR3 region: CASSPRGGATGELFF. CDR3 bases: TGTGCCAGCAGTCCACGGGGAGGGGCCACCGGGGAGCTGTTTTTT.

The chain has TRBV3-1 and TRBJ1-4; D is unresolved. The CDR3 runs 16 residues. V was trimmed by 1 base and J by 8 bases, leaving 17 bases between them. CDR1 and CDR2 (germline): LGHDT, YNNKEL (reference sequence). The CDR3 loop reads CASSQAGPLPSEKLFF. CDR3 in DNA: TGTGCCAGCAGCCAAGCCGGACCGTTACCCAGCGAAAAACTGTTTTTT.